The 4 T cell receptor beta chains below all came from one sample that was sequenced in a study of spatial heterogeneity in lung cancer. TCRdb recomputed calls from the 5' RACE reads with MiXCR, one row per CDR3 protein. The sample lists 51,000 or so distinct CDR3 sequences, under 8% occurring once. Sample time point: blood at routine non-recurrence follow-up after resection. No cell sorting; template was whole RNA from tumor, lung tissue or PBMC. Sequenced here: PBMCs, sampled at follow-up. The source of these receptors is a female donor with early-stage non-small cell lung cancer.

This clonotype was detected many times. J is TRBJ2-5 and V is TRBV7-9; D gene ambiguous. Germline V gives CDR1 SEHNR, CDR2 FQNEAQ (reference sequence). The CDR3 length is 13 residues. The V end lost 2 bases, the J end lost 2 bases, and 6 bases lay between the germline ends. Here the CDR3 DNA reads TGTGCCAGCAGCTTAACGACTCAAGAGACCCAGTACTTC. This translates into CASSLTTQETQYF.

This clonotype was picked up many times. The V call is TRBV7-2, the J call TRBJ1-6; 11 nucleotides match TRBD1. The length of the CDR3 is 14 residues. V dropped 4 bases and J dropped 8; count of bases not matched to a gene: 1. The germline V gene encodes CDR1 SGHTA and CDR2 FQGNSA. The CDR3 reads CASSSGQGDSPLHF. The CDR3 DNA reads TGTGCCAGCAGCTCGGGACAGGGGGATTCACCCCTCCACTTT.

The CDR3 protein is CSASGSGADTQYF. The CDR3 region has the DNA TGCAGCGCCAGCGGGAGCGGCGCAGATACGCAGTATTTT. J is TRBJ2-3 and V is TRBV29-1; 8 bases align to TRBD2. The CDR3 runs 13 residues. CDR1 SQVTM and CDR2 ANQGSEA come from the germline V gene. Trimming at V came to 7 bases and at J to 4 bases, leaving 7 bases not matched to a gene.

This clonotype was found many times. The chain is built from TRBV28 and TRBJ1-5, with 12 bases lining up with TRBD1. This CDR3 has 15 amino acids. The ends lost 4 bases at V and 6 bases at J; junction bases unmatched: 4. Germline-derived CDR1 and CDR2 are MDHEN and SYDVKM. CDR3: CASSWGQGAIQPQHF. In DNA form, the CDR3 reads TGTGCCAGCAGTTGGGGACAGGGGGCAATTCAGCCCCAGCATTTT.